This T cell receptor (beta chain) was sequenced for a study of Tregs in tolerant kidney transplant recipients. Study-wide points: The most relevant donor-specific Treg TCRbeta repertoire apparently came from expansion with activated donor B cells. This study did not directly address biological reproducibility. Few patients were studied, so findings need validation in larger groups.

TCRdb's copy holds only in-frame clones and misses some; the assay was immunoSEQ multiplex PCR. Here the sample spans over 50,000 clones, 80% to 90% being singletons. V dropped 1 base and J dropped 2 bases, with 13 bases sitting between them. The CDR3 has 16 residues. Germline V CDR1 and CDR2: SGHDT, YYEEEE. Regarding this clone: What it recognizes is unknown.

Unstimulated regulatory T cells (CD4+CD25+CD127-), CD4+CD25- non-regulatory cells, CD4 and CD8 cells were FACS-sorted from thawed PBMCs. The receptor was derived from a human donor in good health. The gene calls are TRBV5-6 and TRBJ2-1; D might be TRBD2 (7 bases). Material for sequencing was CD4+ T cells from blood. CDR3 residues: CASSLYGGQAYNEQFF. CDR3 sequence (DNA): TGTGCCAGCAGCTTGTACGGGGGGCAGGCCTACAATGAGCAGTTCTTC.